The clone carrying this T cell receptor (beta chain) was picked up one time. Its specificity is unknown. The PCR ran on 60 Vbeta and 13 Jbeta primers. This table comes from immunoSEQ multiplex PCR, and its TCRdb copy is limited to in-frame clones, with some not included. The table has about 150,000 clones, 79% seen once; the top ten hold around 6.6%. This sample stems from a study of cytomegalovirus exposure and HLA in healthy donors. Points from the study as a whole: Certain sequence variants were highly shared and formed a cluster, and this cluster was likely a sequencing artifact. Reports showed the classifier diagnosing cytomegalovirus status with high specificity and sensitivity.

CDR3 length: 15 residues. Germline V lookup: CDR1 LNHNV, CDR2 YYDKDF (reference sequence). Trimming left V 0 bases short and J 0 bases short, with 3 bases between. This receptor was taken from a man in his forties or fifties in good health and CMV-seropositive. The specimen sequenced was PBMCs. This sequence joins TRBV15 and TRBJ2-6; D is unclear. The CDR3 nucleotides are TGTGCCACCAGCAGAGACCTCTCTGGGGCCAACGTCCTGACTTTC. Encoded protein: CATSRDLSGANVLTF. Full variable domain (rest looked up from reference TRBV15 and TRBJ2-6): DAMVIQNPRYQVTQFGKPVTLSCSQTLNHNVMYWYQQKSSQAPKLLFHYYDKDFNNEADTPDNFQSRRPNTSFCFLDIRSPGLGDTAMYLCATSRDLSGANVLTFGAGSRLTVL.